This section outlines one TCR beta chain sequence together with its context. Its antigen has not been determined. The input lacks base qualities; no much larger clone sits a single base away. The CDR3 runs 15 amino acids, cysteine and phenylalanine included. The kept DNA is CDR3 alone, 45 bases in frame from the first base. CDR1 SNHLY and CDR2 FYNNEI are derived from the germline V gene. The germline V and J ends show losses of 4 bases and 3 bases respectively, and no gene match explains 5 bases of the junction. Explained via the paper, the treatment or condition label denotes: roughly 19 received Ad26.COV2.S at low or high dose, single or two shots; roughly five received placebo; per-sample allocation not given. For vaccine and placebo recipients, repertoires were sequenced using samples collected on day 63 after the first injection. In Cohort 1b, 20 to 25 adults aged 18-55 years were enrolled at a single site in Boston, USA, between 29 July and 7 August 2020. As a vaccine, Ad26.COV2.S was a replication-incompetent adenovirus type 26 vector that expressed a prefusion-stabilized SARS-CoV-2 spike protein derived from the original Wuhan strain.

This sample stems from a study of Ad26.COV2.S vaccination and SARS-CoV-2 variants (dated by TCRdb to about 2021). A note on the overall study: Donors in the vaccine arm were drawn from COV1001, a phase I-IIa trial of Ad26.COV2.S in healthy adults that was multicentre, randomized, double-blind and placebo-controlled. Ad26.COV2.S was administered intramuscularly at a dose of 5x10^10 or 1x10^11 viral particles, either as one shot or as two shots given 56 days apart. Sequencing of the TCRbeta repertoire served to evaluate the specificity and breadth of SARS-CoV-2-reactive T cell receptors following Ad26.COV2.S vaccination. A total of 32 samples were included in the TCR-sequenced set, comprising around 20 Ad26.COV2.S vaccine recipients, 5 placebo recipients and 8 SARS-CoV-2 convalescent individuals. Trial participants were randomized into five groups of five: low-dose or high-dose Ad26.COV2.S given once or twice, or placebo on both occasions. Throughout the experiments and outcome assessment, investigators stayed blinded to trial group allocation. Paper-wide results and their limitations: The study lacked the statistical power to compare responses across vaccine doses or regimens. Ad26.COV2.S recipients had higher spike-specific TCR breadth than placebo recipients (P = 0.0014). Substantial breadth of spike-specific CD8+ and CD4+ T cell responses was reported after vaccination. Vaccine and placebo recipients had comparable non-spike TCR breadth, which fits with the vaccine containing only spike. The authors noted that the TCR breadth and depth analyses may have underestimated total T cell responses.

The immunoSEQ Assay was the method used to sequence TCRbeta CDR3 regions. After extraction, genomic DNA underwent amplification by bias-controlled multiplex PCR, followed by high-throughput sequencing. The published analysis was carried out like this. Collapsing and filtering of sequences were performed to quantify the absolute abundance of each unique TCRbeta CDR3 region. Usable DNA was measured by amplifying reference genes present in all nucleated cells, and TCRbeta template counts were normalized to that usable DNA to estimate T cell fraction. Repertoire TCRs were annotated as SARS-CoV-2-specific when V gene, CDR3 amino acid sequence and J gene were exactly matched to a known reactive TCR set. The reference SARS-CoV-2 TCR set was obtained from MIRA and was filtered for enrichment in COVID-19-positive ImmuneCODE repertoires, whereby public or cross-reactive TCRs were removed. Based on the MIRA antigens, annotated TCRs were further analysed at the level of specific ORF or position within ORF. Breadth was defined as annotated unique rearrangements over total unique productive rearrangements; depth was the summed frequency of those rearrangements. Two-sided Wilcoxon rank-sum tests were used to compare TCR breadth between groups. TCRdb retrieved this table from immuneACCESS and kept in-frame rearrangements only. Not all clones are present; in checked studies, unresolved V genes account for under half, and no reason is known for the remainder. That table furnishes V, J and clone size, whereas the DNA furnished D and trimming. This sample comprises 380,000 or so clones, around four fifths of them detected only once. Of the sample, just under 7.5% falls within the top ten clones.

The rearranged segments are TRBV2 and TRBJ2-2, with 7 bases in between that match TRBD2. The source material was peripheral blood, sampled in a trial of Ad26.COV2.S vaccine versus placebo. The TCR was taken from a person aged 18-60 years who received the Ad26.COV2.S COVID-19 vaccine or a placebo. The CDR3 sequence is CASSAREGHTGELFF. The DNA is as follows: TGTGCCAGCAGTGCGAGGGAGGGACACACCGGGGAGCTGTTTTTT. Extended through the reference TRBV2 and TRBJ2-2 proteins, this CDR3 yields the full variable domain: EPEVTQTPSHQVTQMGQEVILRCVPISNHLYFYWYRQILGQKVEFLVSFYNNEISEKSEIFDDQFSVERPDGSNFTLKIRSTKLEDSAMYFCASSAREGHTGELFFGEGSRLTVL.